One sample yielded the 7 T cell receptor beta chains listed below, sequenced in a study of blood T cell repertoires in COVID-19 (dated by TCRdb to 2018 to 2021). Libraries were made using the immunoSEQ multiplex PCR assay. TCRdb mirrors the immuneACCESS table, restricted to in-frame sequences. Some clones are absent from its copies; in checked studies, under half trace to an unresolved V gene, and the reason for the others is unknown. The sample records around 130,000 clones, more than 80% of which are singletons. The ten biggest clones cover around 30% of the sample. The sample consisted of peripheral blood. Every receptor here comes from a man between 65 and 85 years old with active or convalescent COVID-19.

The V gene is TRBV18, the J gene TRBJ2-7; weak D call: TRBD1 (6 bases). V was trimmed by 3 bases and J by 7 bases, leaving 16 bases between them. The CDR3 extends over 14 amino acids. Germline values: CDR1 KGHSH, CDR2 LQKENI. CDR3 sequence (DNA): TGTGCCAGCTCACCTGTCCACAGGGTTGGGGAGCAGTACTTC. Its protein is CASSPVHRVGEQYF.

The gene calls are TRBV6-1 and TRBJ2-7; D possibly corresponds to TRBD1 (5 bases). V lost 2 bases, J lost 3 bases, and 14 bases lay in between. CDR1 is MNHNS, CDR2 SASEGT, per germline. The CDR3 is 15 amino acids. In DNA form, the CDR3 reads TGTGCCAGCAGTGAAATTTGGGGCCTAAGCTACGAGCAGTACTTC. Amino acid sequence: CASSEIWGLSYEQYF.

This chain links TRBV29-1 with TRBJ2-5; TRBD1 matches at 10 bases. The germline CDR1 and CDR2 sequences are SQVTM and ANQGSEA. The CDR3 covers 13 residues. Germline trimming cut 6 bases from V and 6 bases from J; bases unmatched to any gene: 7. CDR3 sequence reads: CSVTGTGAQTQYF. In DNA, the CDR3 is TGCAGCGTAACCGGGACAGGGGCGCAGACCCAGTACTTC.

The rearrangement joins TRBV2 to TRBJ2-7; TRBD1 aligns across 9 bases. J lost 2 bases, V lost 7 bases, and 3 bases had no gene match. Germline CDR1 SNHLY, CDR2 FYNNEI. CDR3 size: 13 residues. In DNA form, the CDR3 reads TGTGCCAGCAAAGGGGACAGGGCCTACGAGCAGTACTTC. Translation gives CASKGDRAYEQYF.

The V and J genes are TRBV5-1 and TRBJ1-4; 7 bases map to TRBD1. V lost 4 bases to trimming and J lost 4 bases; unmatched junction nucleotides: 4. The CDR3 spans 14 residues. The germline gives CDR1 SGHRS, CDR2 YFSETQ. CDR3 protein: CASSPGTVNEKLFF. CDR3 bases: TGCGCCAGCAGCCCAGGGACAGTTAATGAAAAACTGTTTTTT.

The chain carries TRBV9 and TRBJ2-7; the D is unclear. The V gene's germline CDR1 is SGDLS and CDR2 YYNGEE. The length of the CDR3 is 15 residues. The V gene lost 0 bases and the J gene lost 0 bases, with 10 bases spanning the gap. As DNA, the CDR3 is TGTGCCAGCAGCGTAGAGATAGAGAGCTCCTACGAGCAGTACTTC. Protein product: CASSVEIESSYEQYF.

V is TRBV28 and J is TRBJ1-3; D is perhaps TRBD1 (6 bases). Germline values: CDR1 MDHEN, CDR2 SYDVKM. This CDR3 contains 15 residues. V lost 5 bases and J lost 2, with 13 bases in between. CDR3 sequence reads: CASSGDRKTGNTIYF. The CDR3 region has the DNA TGTGCCAGCAGTGGCGACAGGAAAACTGGAAACACCATATATTTT.